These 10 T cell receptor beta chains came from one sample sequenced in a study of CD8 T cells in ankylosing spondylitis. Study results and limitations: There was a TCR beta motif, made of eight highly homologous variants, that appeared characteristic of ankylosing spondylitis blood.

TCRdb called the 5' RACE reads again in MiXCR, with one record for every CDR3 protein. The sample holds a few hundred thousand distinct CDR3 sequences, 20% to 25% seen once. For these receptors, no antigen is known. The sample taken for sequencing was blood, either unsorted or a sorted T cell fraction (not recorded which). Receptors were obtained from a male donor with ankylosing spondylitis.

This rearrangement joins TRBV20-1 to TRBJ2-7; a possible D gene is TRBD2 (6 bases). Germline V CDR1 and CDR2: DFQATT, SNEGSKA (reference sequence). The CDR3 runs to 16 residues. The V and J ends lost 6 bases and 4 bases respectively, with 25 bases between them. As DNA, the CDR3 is TGCAGTGCCTCCCCCCTTGGCGGGGTGGTGGGGTACGAGCAGTACTTC. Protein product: CSASPLGGVVGYEQYF.

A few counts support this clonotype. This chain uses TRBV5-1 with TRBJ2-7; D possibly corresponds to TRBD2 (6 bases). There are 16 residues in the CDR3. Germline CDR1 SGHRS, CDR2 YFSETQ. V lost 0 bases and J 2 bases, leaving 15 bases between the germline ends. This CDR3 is CASSLAGGAITYEQYF. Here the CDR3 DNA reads TGCGCCAGCAGCTTGGCCGGAGGGGCCATCACCTACGAGCAGTACTTC.

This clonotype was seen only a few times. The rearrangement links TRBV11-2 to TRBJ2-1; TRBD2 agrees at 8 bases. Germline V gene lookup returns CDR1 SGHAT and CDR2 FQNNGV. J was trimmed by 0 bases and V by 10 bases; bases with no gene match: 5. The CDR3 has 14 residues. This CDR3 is CATQAGASYNEQFF. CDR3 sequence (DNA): TGTGCCACCCAAGCGGGGGCCTCCTACAATGAGCAGTTCTTC.

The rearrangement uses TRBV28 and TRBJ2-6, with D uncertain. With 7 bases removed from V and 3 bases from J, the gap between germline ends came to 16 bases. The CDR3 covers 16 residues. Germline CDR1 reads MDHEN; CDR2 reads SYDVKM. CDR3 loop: CASTWDWSYGANVLTF. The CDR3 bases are TGTGCCAGCACCTGGGATTGGTCTTATGGGGCCAACGTCCTGACTTTC. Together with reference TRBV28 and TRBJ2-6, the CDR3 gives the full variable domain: DVKVTQSSRYLVKRTGEKVFLECVQDMDHENMFWYRQDPGLGLRLIYFSYDVKMKEKGDIPEGYSVSREKKERFSLILESASTNQTSMYLCASTWDWSYGANVLTFGAGSRLTVL.

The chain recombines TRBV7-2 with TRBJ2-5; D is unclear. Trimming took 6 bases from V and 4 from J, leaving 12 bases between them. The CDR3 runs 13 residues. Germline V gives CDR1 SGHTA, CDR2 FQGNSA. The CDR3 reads CASRGGPGETQYF. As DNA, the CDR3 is TGTGCCAGCAGGGGTGGCCCAGGAGAGACCCAGTACTTC.

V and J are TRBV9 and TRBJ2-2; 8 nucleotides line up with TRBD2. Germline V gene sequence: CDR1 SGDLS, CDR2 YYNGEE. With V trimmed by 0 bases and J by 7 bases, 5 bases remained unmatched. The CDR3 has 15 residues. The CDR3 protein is CASSVDGRAIGELFF. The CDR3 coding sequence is TGTGCCAGCAGCGTAGACGGGAGGGCCATCGGGGAGCTGTTTTTT.

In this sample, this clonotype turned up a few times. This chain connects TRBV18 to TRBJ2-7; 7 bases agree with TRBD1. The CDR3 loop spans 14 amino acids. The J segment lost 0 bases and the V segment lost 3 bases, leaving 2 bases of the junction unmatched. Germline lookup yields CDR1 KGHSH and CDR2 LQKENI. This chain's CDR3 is CASSPGQLSYEQYF. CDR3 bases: TGTGCCAGCTCACCGGGACAGCTCTCCTACGAGCAGTACTTC.

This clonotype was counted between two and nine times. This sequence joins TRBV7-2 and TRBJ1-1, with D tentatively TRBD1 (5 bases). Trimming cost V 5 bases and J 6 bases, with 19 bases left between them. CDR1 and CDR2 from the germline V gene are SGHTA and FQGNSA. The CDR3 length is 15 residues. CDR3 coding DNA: TGTGCCAGCAGCCTTCTGGGGGGGACTTTTTCTGAAGCTTTCTTT. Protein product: CASSLLGGTFSEAFF. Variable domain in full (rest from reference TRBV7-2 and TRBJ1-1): GAGVSQSPSNKVTEKGKDVELRCDPISGHTALYWYRQSLGQGLEFLIYFQGNSAPDKSGLPSDRFSAERTGGSVSTLTIQRTQQEDSAVYLCASSLLGGTFSEAFFGQGTRLTVV.

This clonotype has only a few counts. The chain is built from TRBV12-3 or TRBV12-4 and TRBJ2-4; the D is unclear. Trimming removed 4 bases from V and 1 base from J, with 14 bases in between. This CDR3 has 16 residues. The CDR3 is CASSYRTASAKNIQYF. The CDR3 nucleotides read TGTGCCAGCAGTTATCGGACCGCGTCCGCCAAAAACATTCAGTACTTC.

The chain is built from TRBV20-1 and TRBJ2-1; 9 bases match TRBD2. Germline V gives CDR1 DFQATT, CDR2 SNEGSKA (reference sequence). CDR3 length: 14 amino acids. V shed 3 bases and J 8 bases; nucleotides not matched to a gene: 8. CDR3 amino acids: CSASGGRAGYEQFF. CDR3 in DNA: TGCAGTGCTAGCGGCGGGAGGGCCGGATATGAGCAGTTCTTC.